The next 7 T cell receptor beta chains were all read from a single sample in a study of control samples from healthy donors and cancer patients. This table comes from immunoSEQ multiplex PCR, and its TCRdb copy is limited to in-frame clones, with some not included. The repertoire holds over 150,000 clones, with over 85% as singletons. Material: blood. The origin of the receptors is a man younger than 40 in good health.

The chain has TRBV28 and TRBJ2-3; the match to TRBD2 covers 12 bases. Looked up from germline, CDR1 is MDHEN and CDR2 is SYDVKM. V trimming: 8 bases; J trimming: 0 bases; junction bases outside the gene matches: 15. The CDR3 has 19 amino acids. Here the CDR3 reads CASGSRASGRAYSTDTQYF. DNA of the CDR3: TGTGCCAGCGGATCGAGGGCTAGCGGGAGGGCCTATAGCACAGATACGCAGTATTTT.

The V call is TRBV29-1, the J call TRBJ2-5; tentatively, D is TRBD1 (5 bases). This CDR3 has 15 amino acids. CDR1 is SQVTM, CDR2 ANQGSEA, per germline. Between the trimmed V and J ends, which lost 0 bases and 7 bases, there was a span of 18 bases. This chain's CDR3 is CSVEDPQGQRGTQYF. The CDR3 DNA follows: TGCAGCGTTGAAGATCCGCAGGGCCAAAGGGGGACCCAGTACTTC.

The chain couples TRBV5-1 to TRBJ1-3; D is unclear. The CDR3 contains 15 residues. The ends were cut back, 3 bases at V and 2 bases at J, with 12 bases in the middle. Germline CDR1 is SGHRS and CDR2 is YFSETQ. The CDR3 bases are TGCGCCAGCAGCTCCCGGCCTGGTACTGGAAACACCATATATTTT. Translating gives CASSSRPGTGNTIYF.

This chain's CDR3 is CASSGTGEKLFF. CDR3 in DNA: TGTGCCAGCAGCGGGACGGGTGAAAAACTGTTTTTT. V and J are TRBV6-2 or TRBV6-3 and TRBJ1-4; D is possibly TRBD1 (5 bases). The germline V and J ends were trimmed by 6 bases and 7 bases, with 9 bases remaining between them. The length of the CDR3 is 12 residues. Germline CDR1 MNHEY, CDR2 SVGEGT.

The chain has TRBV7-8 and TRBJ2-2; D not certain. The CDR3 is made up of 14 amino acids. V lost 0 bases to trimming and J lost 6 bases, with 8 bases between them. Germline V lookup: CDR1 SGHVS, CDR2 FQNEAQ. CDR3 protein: CASSLALSSGELFF. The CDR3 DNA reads TGTGCCAGCAGCTTAGCGTTGAGTTCCGGGGAGCTGTTTTTT. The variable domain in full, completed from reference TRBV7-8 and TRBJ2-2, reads GAGVSQSPRYKVAKRGQDVALRCDPISGHVSLFWYQQALGQGPEFLTYFQNEAQLDKSGLPSDRFFAERPEGSVSTLKIQRTQQEDSAVYLCASSLALSSGELFFGEGSRLTVL.

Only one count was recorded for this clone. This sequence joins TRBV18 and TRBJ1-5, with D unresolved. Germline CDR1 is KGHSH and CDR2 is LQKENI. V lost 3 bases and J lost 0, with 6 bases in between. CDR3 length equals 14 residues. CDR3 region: CASSPDASNQPQHF. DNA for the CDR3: TGTGCCAGCTCACCTGACGCTAGCAATCAGCCCCAGCATTTT.

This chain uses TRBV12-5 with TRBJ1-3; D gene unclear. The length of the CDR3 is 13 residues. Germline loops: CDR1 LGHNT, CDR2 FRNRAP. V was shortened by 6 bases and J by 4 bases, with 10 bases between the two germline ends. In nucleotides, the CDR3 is TGTGCTAGTGGCCCGACCCCGGGAAACACCATATATTTT. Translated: CASGPTPGNTIYF.